Here is one TCR beta chain with its context. This table comes from immunoSEQ multiplex PCR, and its TCRdb copy is limited to in-frame clones, with some not included. The sample holds fewer than 2.5 million clones, roughly 93% seen once. These data originate in a study of shared clonotypes between healthy human individuals. The V gene lost 3 bases and the J gene lost 0 bases, with 9 bases spanning the gap. The CDR3 length is 14 residues. The V gene's germline CDR1 is SGHRS and CDR2 YFSETQ. The source of this sequence is a man aged 18 to 29 in good health. Some clones in this sample may be carry-over from other donors' samples. This chain links TRBV5-1 with TRBJ1-2, with no clear D. The sequenced material came from naive CD4+ T cells from PBMCs. As for subset: CD45RA+ positively selected. The CDR3: CASSSRAANYGYTF. CDR3 nucleotides: TGCGCCAGCAGCTCACGGGCAGCTAACTATGGCTACACCTTC.